The 17 T cell receptor beta chains given below trace back to one sample, sequenced in a study of cytomegalovirus exposure and HLA in healthy donors. In the PCR, 60 Vbeta and 13 Jbeta primers were used. The repertoire was sequenced with immunoSEQ multiplex PCR; TCRdb's copy has only in-frame clones and lacks some. The repertoire holds around 150,000 clones, with roughly 85% as singletons. The sample consisted of PBMCs. These receptors came from a woman in her twenties or thirties in good health and CMV-seronegative.

For this clone: Other DNA sequences in this sample translate to the same CDR3. This chain joins TRBV5-1 and TRBJ2-2; possibly TRBD1 for D (6 bases). Germline V lookup: CDR1 SGHRS, CDR2 YFSETQ. The CDR3 contains 13 residues. Trimming removed 0 bases at V and 7 bases at J, with 7 bases between. The DNA of the CDR3 is TGCGCCAGCAGCTTGGACAGGGTCGGGGAGCTGTTTTTT. Residues: CASSLDRVGELFF.

CDR3 DNA: TGTGCCAGCAGCCCCACAGGGGAAGAGACCCAGTACTTC. This encodes CASSPTGEETQYF. The chain is built from TRBV5-6 and TRBJ2-5, with TRBD1 matching 7 bases. The CDR3 runs 13 residues. The germline V gene has CDR1 SGHDT and CDR2 YYEEEE. The trim removed 4 bases at V and 3 bases at J, leaving 3 bases unmatched.

The J gene is TRBJ1-1, the V gene TRBV5-4; TRBD1 aligns across 8 bases. This CDR3 contains 15 residues. V shed 5 bases and J 7 bases; nucleotides not matched to a gene: 13. The germline CDR1 and CDR2 sequences are SGHNT and YYREEE (reference sequence). The CDR3 sequence: CASSHGGRGLYEAFF. CDR3 coding DNA: TGTGCCAGCAGTCATGGGGGCAGGGGGCTCTATGAAGCTTTCTTT.

The chain employs TRBV27 and TRBJ1-6; weak D call: TRBD1 (6 bases). This CDR3 is built from 17 residues. Per the germline V gene, CDR1 is MNHEY and CDR2 is SMNVEV (reference sequence). The V gene lost 5 bases and the J gene lost 0 bases, with 14 bases spanning the gap. The CDR3 loop reads CASSLGHLSSYNSPLHF. The CDR3 DNA sequence: TGTGCCAGCAGTCTGGGACACCTGAGCTCCTATAATTCACCCCTCCACTTT.

V usage is TRBV6-5 and J usage is TRBJ1-1; 7 positions match TRBD1. The CDR3 is 14 amino acids. The germline V gene encodes CDR1 MNHEY and CDR2 SVGAGI. Trimming cost V 6 bases and J 4 bases; bases outside gene matches: 8. This chain's CDR3 is CASRSTGSGTEAFF. CDR3 in DNA: TGTGCCAGCAGATCGACAGGGTCAGGCACTGAAGCTTTCTTT.

The V gene is TRBV5-1, the J gene TRBJ2-3; D may be TRBD1 (6 bases). Germline V lookup: CDR1 SGHRS, CDR2 YFSETQ. The CDR3 is made up of 16 amino acids. The V gene lost 2 bases and the J gene lost 1 base, with 14 bases spanning the gap. The CDR3: CASSLQQGGGTDTQYF. In nucleotides, the CDR3 is TGCGCCAGCAGCTTACAACAGGGTGGTGGCACAGATACGCAGTATTTT. Using reference TRBV5-1 and TRBJ2-3 for the parts outside the CDR3, the full variable domain is KAGVTQTPRYLIKTRGQQVTLSCSPISGHRSVSWYQQTPGQGLQFLFEYFSETQRNKGNFPGRFSGRQFSNSRSEMNVSTLELGDSALYLCASSLQQGGGTDTQYFGPGTRLTVL.

V is TRBV5-1 and J is TRBJ1-3; D is undetermined. V was clipped by 4 bases and J by 4 bases, with 18 bases between them. Germline V lookup: CDR1 SGHRS, CDR2 YFSETQ. The CDR3 is 16 residues long. DNA of the CDR3: TGCGCCAGCAGCCCTTCGGTAGGAGTACTCGGAAACACCATATATTTT. Its translation: CASSPSVGVLGNTIYF.

This sequence joins TRBV5-1 and TRBJ2-2, with 8 nucleotides matching TRBD2. Germline CDR1 SGHRS, CDR2 YFSETQ. CDR3 length: 16 amino acids. The junction had 9 bases not matched to a gene; V was cut back by 4 bases and J by 4 bases. The CDR3 is CASSQPSGRTTGELFF. The CDR3 nucleotides read TGCGCCAGCAGCCAACCTAGCGGGCGAACCACCGGGGAGCTGTTTTTT.

V is TRBV5-5 and J is TRBJ1-6; TRBD1 aligns across 7 bases. Germline-derived CDR1 and CDR2 are SGHKS and YYEKEE (reference sequence). This CDR3 contains 16 residues. With V trimmed by 4 bases and J by 9 bases, 13 bases remained unmatched. The CDR3 protein is CASSLYPPGGGSPLHF. The CDR3 DNA sequence: TGTGCCAGCAGCCTGTACCCGCCAGGGGGAGGTTCACCCCTCCACTTT.

This sequence joins TRBV7-9 and TRBJ1-1, with D perhaps TRBD1 (5 bases). This CDR3 has 15 amino acids. V dropped 1 base and J dropped 4 bases, with 13 bases sitting between them. The germline V gene has CDR1 SEHNR and CDR2 FQNEAQ (reference sequence). DNA for the CDR3: TGTGCCAGCAGCTTAGATCGGGGGGAGAGCACTGAAGCTTTCTTT. Amino acid sequence: CASSLDRGESTEAFF.

This rearrangement joins TRBV7-9 to TRBJ1-2; no reliable D call. The CDR3 extends over 11 amino acids. The ends were cut back, 4 bases at V and 8 bases at J, with 8 bases in the middle. From germline, CDR1 is SEHNR and CDR2 FQNEAQ (reference sequence). The DNA for the CDR3 is TGTGCCAGCAGCTCTAAGGAGGGCTACACCTTC. Protein sequence: CASSSKEGYTF.

The chain employs TRBV5-1 and TRBJ1-1; the match to TRBD1 covers 7 bases. J gave up 0 bases and V 2 bases, and 4 bases lay outside the gene matches. This CDR3 is built from 15 residues. Germline values: CDR1 SGHRS, CDR2 YFSETQ. CDR3 amino acids: CASSFGDSLNTEAFF. The CDR3 DNA follows: TGCGCCAGCAGCTTCGGGGACAGCCTGAACACTGAAGCTTTCTTT. Filled out from reference TRBV5-1 and TRBJ1-1, the complete variable domain reads KAGVTQTPRYLIKTRGQQVTLSCSPISGHRSVSWYQQTPGQGLQFLFEYFSETQRNKGNFPGRFSGRQFSNSRSEMNVSTLELGDSALYLCASSFGDSLNTEAFFGQGTRLTVV.

The sample holds a few counts of this clone. V and J are TRBV2 and TRBJ1-3; D is unresolved. The CDR3 loop spans 13 amino acids. CDR1 SNHLY and CDR2 FYNNEI come from the germline V gene. V dropped 5 bases and J dropped 5 bases, with 10 bases sitting between them. The CDR3 loop is CASSKSARNTIYF. CDR3 DNA sequence: TGTGCCAGCAGTAAGAGTGCTAGAAACACCATATATTTT. Full variable domain (missing parts from reference TRBV2 and TRBJ1-3): EPEVTQTPSHQVTQMGQEVILRCVPISNHLYFYWYRQILGQKVEFLVSFYNNEISEKSEIFDDQFSVERPDGSNFTLKIRSTKLEDSAMYFCASSKSARNTIYFGEGSWLTVV.

The chain is built from TRBV16 and TRBJ2-3, with D possibly matching TRBD2 (5 bases). This CDR3 spans 12 amino acids. From germline, CDR1 is KGHSY and CDR2 FQNENV. V was pared by 0 bases and J by 11 bases, with 9 bases between. In DNA form, the CDR3 reads TGTGCCAGCAGCCAATCGGTGACTATGCAGTATTTT. It is translated as CASSQSVTMQYF.

This clone has more than one count but fewer than ten. The chain employs TRBV2 and TRBJ2-7, with D perhaps matching TRBD1 (6 bases). Germline V gives CDR1 SNHLY, CDR2 FYNNEI. Deletions cut 2 bases from V and 5 bases from J, with 10 bases between. The CDR3 is 13 amino acids. The chain's CDR3 is CASSENRVDEQYF. The CDR3 DNA follows: TGTGCCAGCAGTGAAAACAGGGTGGACGAGCAGTACTTC.

The chain uses TRBV21-1 and TRBJ2-6; the D call TRBD2 from the table was never checked on the DNA. TRBV21-1 is noted as a pseudogene. This CDR3 has 16 amino acids. The CDR3 nucleotides are TGTGCCAGCAGCAAACGCGGGATCTCTGGGGCCAACGTCCTGACTTTC. This codes for CASSKRGISGANVLTF.

The rearrangement links TRBV5-1 to TRBJ2-2; D gene unclear. V was shortened by 0 bases and J by 6 bases, with 12 bases between the two germline ends. The germline gives CDR1 SGHRS, CDR2 YFSETQ. CDR3 length: 15 residues. The CDR3 sequence: CASSLGAPAAGELFF. The DNA for the CDR3 is TGCGCCAGCAGCTTGGGAGCTCCCGCGGCCGGGGAGCTGTTTTTT. The entire variable domain, with the rest obtained from reference TRBV5-1 and TRBJ2-2, is as follows: KAGVTQTPRYLIKTRGQQVTLSCSPISGHRSVSWYQQTPGQGLQFLFEYFSETQRNKGNFPGRFSGRQFSNSRSEMNVSTLELGDSALYLCASSLGAPAAGELFFGEGSRLTVL.